These 17 T cell receptor beta chains came from one sample sequenced in a study of blood T cell repertoires in COVID-19. The data were produced by immunoSEQ multiplex PCR, yet TCRdb's version contains in-frame clones alone and is incomplete. The table shows some 240,000 clones, with 70% to 90% occurring only once. The sample taken for sequencing was PBMCs or T cells enriched from blood (not recorded which). Receptors were obtained from a woman aged 45-65 years who had been exposed to COVID-19.

V is TRBV27 and J is TRBJ2-7; no clear D gene. CDR1 and CDR2 from the germline V gene are MNHEY and SMNVEV (reference sequence). The V gene lost 0 bases and the J gene lost 3 bases, with 6 bases spanning the gap. This CDR3 has 13 residues. CDR3 coding DNA: TGTGCCAGCAGTTTATCGGCAGTCTACGAGCAGTACTTC. Amino acid sequence: CASSLSAVYEQYF.

Only a few counts were recorded for this clone. The rearrangement links TRBV29-1 to TRBJ1-6; D gene unclear. Trimming cost V 2 bases and J 5 bases, with 10 bases left between them. The length of the CDR3 is 14 residues. Germline V lookup: CDR1 SQVTM, CDR2 ANQGSEA. Written as DNA, the CDR3 is TGCAGCGTTGAAAGAGAGGCCGATAATTCACCCCTCCACTTT. Its protein is CSVEREADNSPLHF. Complete variable domain (other parts from reference TRBV29-1 and TRBJ1-6): SAVISQKPSRDICQRGTSLTIQCQVDSQVTMMFWYRQQPGQSLTLIATANQGSEATYESGFVIDKFPISRPNLTFSTLTVSNMSPEDSSIYLCSVEREADNSPLHFGNGTRLTVT.

The gene calls are TRBV29-1 and TRBJ1-1; TRBD1 might be the D (6 bases). The CDR3 extends over 12 amino acids. Trimming removed 7 bases at V and 0 bases at J, with 9 bases between. From germline, CDR1 is SQVTM and CDR2 ANQGSEA. The CDR3 region is CSARDMNTEAFF. The DNA for the CDR3 is TGCAGCGCACGGGACATGAACACTGAAGCTTTCTTT.

The rearrangement links TRBV4-2 to TRBJ1-1; no clear D gene. In germline, CDR1 is LGHNA, CDR2 YNFKEQ. V was trimmed by 0 bases and J by 2 bases, leaving 7 bases between them. This CDR3 spans 14 amino acids. DNA of the CDR3: TGTGCCAGCAGCCAAGATGGCACCAACACTGAAGCTTTCTTT. Protein: CASSQDGTNTEAFF.

The V and J genes are TRBV29-1 and TRBJ1-2; 11 nucleotides align to TRBD1. Germline V gene sequence: CDR1 SQVTM, CDR2 ANQGSEA. J was trimmed by 5 bases and V by 7 bases; bases with no gene match: 6. CDR3 length equals 13 residues. The CDR3 bases are TGCAGCGGCCTGGGACAGGGGGTGTATGGCTACACCTTC. This encodes CSGLGQGVYGYTF.

The chain links TRBV19 to TRBJ1-2, with D possibly being TRBD1 (6 bases). The germline V gene has CDR1 LNHDA and CDR2 SQIVND (reference sequence). This CDR3 spans 17 amino acids. Trimming left V 3 bases short and J 6 bases short, with 23 bases between. CDR3 sequence (DNA): TGTGCCAGTAGTATCGGACAGACGACTTATATTTCCGATGGCTACACCTTC. As protein: CASSIGQTTYISDGYTF.

J is TRBJ2-1 and V is TRBV2, with TRBD2 matching over 10 bases. The trim removed 6 bases at V and 2 bases at J, leaving 4 bases unmatched. Per germline, CDR1 SNHLY and CDR2 FYNNEI. This CDR3 has 15 residues. As DNA, the CDR3 is TGTGCCAGCAGGGTAGCGGGGGGTCCCTACAATGAGCAGTTCTTC. Amino acids: CASRVAGGPYNEQFF.

V gene TRBV27 combines with J gene TRBJ2-1; TRBD2 aligns across 8 bases. The CDR3 consists of 15 residues. V shed 5 bases and J 0 bases; nucleotides not matched to a gene: 3. Germline loops: CDR1 MNHEY, CDR2 SMNVEV (reference sequence). The CDR3 bases are TGTGCCAGCAGTCTCGGGACTAGCTCCTACAATGAGCAGTTCTTC. Protein: CASSLGTSSYNEQFF.

The genes are TRBV12-2 and TRBJ2-2; no DNA check was done on the table's D call, TRBD1. TRBV12-2 is annotated as a pseudogene. The CDR3 has 17 amino acids. CDR3 DNA: TGTGCAAGTCGCTTAGTGAGGACAGGGCTGAACACCGGGGAGCTGTTTTTT. It is translated as CASRLVRTGLNTGELFF.

This sequence joins TRBV9 and TRBJ1-2; TRBD1 might be the D (6 bases). The V end was cut by 4 bases, the J end by 8 bases, with 12 bases between. This CDR3 contains 12 residues. CDR1 and CDR2 (germline): SGDLS, YYNGEE. The CDR3 reads CASSKQQGGYTF. Here the CDR3 DNA reads TGTGCCAGCAGCAAACAACAGGGAGGCTACACCTTC.

This chain joins TRBV7-6 and TRBJ1-1; D perhaps matches TRBD1 (6 bases). The CDR3 is 14 amino acids. Between the trimmed V and J ends, which lost 5 bases and 1 base, there was a span of 11 bases. Germline V gene lookup returns CDR1 SGHVS and CDR2 FNYEAQ. CDR3 in amino acids: CASSLQGQNTEAFF. The CDR3, as DNA: TGTGCCAGCAGCCTACAGGGTCAGAACACTGAAGCTTTCTTT.

The V and J genes are TRBV14 and TRBJ2-2; possible D gene TRBD1, 5 bases. Looked up from germline, CDR1 is SGHDN and CDR2 is FVKESK. V lost 2 bases to trimming and J lost 6 bases, with 10 bases between them. The CDR3 is 14 amino acids. The CDR3 sequence: CASSQRGRAGELFF. The CDR3 DNA follows: TGTGCCAGCAGCCAAAGGGGTAGAGCCGGGGAGCTGTTTTTT.

As DNA, the CDR3 is TGTGCCAGCAGCGCCCGACAGATCCTCTATGGCTACACCTTC. It encodes CASSARQILYGYTF. This chain links TRBV7-9 with TRBJ1-2, with D possibly TRBD1 on 5 matching bases. CDR1 SEHNR and CDR2 FQNEAQ come from the germline V gene (reference sequence). Trimming took 5 bases from V and 4 from J, leaving 14 bases between them. CDR3 length: 14 residues.

This sequence joins TRBV4-1 and TRBJ1-2; 11 nucleotides agree with TRBD1. Germline lookup yields CDR1 MGHRA and CDR2 YSYEKL. CDR3 length: 15 residues. The ends lost 3 bases at V and 6 bases at J; junction bases unmatched: 6. Here the CDR3 DNA reads TGCGCCAGCAGCCATCAGGGACAGGGGGGGGATGGCTACACCTTC. Translating gives CASSHQGQGGDGYTF.

The chain joins TRBV23-1 to TRBJ1-5; 7 bases line up with TRBD1. TRBV23-1 is classed as an ORF, of uncertain function. The junction had 5 bases not matched to a gene; V was cut back by 9 bases and J by 6 bases. The CDR3 is 12 residues long. Here the CDR3 DNA reads TGCGCCAGACAGGGGATGGGTCAGCCCCAGCATTTT. This gives the protein CARQGMGQPQHF.

The chain is built from TRBV7-2 and TRBJ1-4; D unclear. CDR3 length equals 15 residues. Germline V gene data show CDR1 as SGHTA and CDR2 as FQGNSA. V lost 2 bases, J lost 5 bases, and 12 bases lay in between. The CDR3 DNA follows: TGTGCCAGCAGCTTATTGGCCAGTCAAAATGAAAAACTGTTTTTT. Translation gives CASSLLASQNEKLFF.

The chain carries TRBV5-1 and TRBJ2-5; no reliable D call. Trimming removed 4 bases from V and 13 bases from J, with 20 bases in between. CDR1 and CDR2 (germline): SGHRS, YFSETQ. The CDR3 totals 13 residues. CDR3 region: CASSLTPIYNRYF. CDR3 DNA sequence: TGCGCCAGCAGCCTCACACCCATTTACAACCGGTACTTC.